The clone carrying this T cell receptor (beta chain) has only a few counts. A junction boundary mismatches the germline segment, possibly from a read error. This sample is part of a study of response to subunit inactivated influenza vaccine. TCRdb fed the RT-PCR reads into MiXCR, producing one record per CDR3 protein. The sample holds 710,000 or so distinct CDR3 sequences, around 16% seen once. This CDR3 region has 13 residues. From germline, CDR1 is SEHNR and CDR2 FQNEAQ (reference sequence). The sample here was PBMCs from blood, taken 12 days after vaccination. This clonotype was sampled from a man aged 50 or older who received an inactivated influenza vaccine. The chain carries TRBV7-9 and TRBJ2-5; D tentatively reads TRBD1 or TRBD2 (5 bases each). In DNA, the CDR3 is TGTGCCAGCAGCTTAGGCCCAACCGGGACCAAGTACTTC. As protein: CASSLGPTGTKYF.